The clone carrying this TCR beta chain has only one observation. Its antigen remains unknown. These data originate in a study of OX40 agonist ivuxolimab in advanced cancers. Study context: With ivuxolimab, an agonistic anti-OX40 (CD134) antibody, patients were treated. Past anti-PD-1, anti-PD-L1 or anti-CTLA-4 therapy was accepted, and 35% to 45% had received some. Overall study results and limits: No determination was made of the antigen specificity of the expanded peripheral T cells. More expanded clones were found, on average, in CD8+ than in CD4+ T cells.

Sequenced by immunoSEQ multiplex PCR; TCRdb stores in-frame clones only, minus some. The top ten hold roughly 11% of the sample, which has 60,000 or so clones, roughly 90% seen once. The CDR3 runs to 14 residues. V lost 2 bases to trimming and J lost 0 bases, with 11 bases between them. The germline V gene has CDR1 GTSNPN and CDR2 SVGIG (reference sequence). V is TRBV30 and J is TRBJ2-7; D gene uncertain. This sequence originates from an adult with an advanced solid tumor such as melanoma, head and neck, liver or kidney cancer. Sequencing used CD4+ or CD8+ T cells sorted from blood, obtained in a trial of the OX40 agonist ivuxolimab. The CDR3: CAWSTGWSSYEQYF. CDR3 nucleotide sequence: TGTGCCTGGAGTACTGGGTGGAGCTCCTACGAGCAGTACTTC.